The 10 T cell receptor beta chains below all came from one sample that was sequenced in a study of blood T cell repertoires in COVID-19. The method was immunoSEQ multiplex PCR; TCRdb's version includes in-frame clones alone and lacks a portion of them. Of under 300,000 clones in the sample, approximately 89% were seen once. The sequenced sample was PBMCs or T cells enriched from blood (not recorded which). The receptors here all came from a woman aged 40 to 50 who had been exposed to COVID-19.

The chain joins TRBV7-3 to TRBJ2-2; D not resolved. V shed 2 bases and J shed 1 base, with 5 bases lying between them. CDR3 length equals 14 residues. Germline CDR1 SGHTA, CDR2 FQGTGA. CDR3 amino acids: CASSLYWNTGELFF. The CDR3 bases are TGTGCCAGCAGCTTATACTGGAACACCGGGGAGCTGTTTTTT.

This clone turned up a few times. The J gene is TRBJ1-5, the V gene TRBV7-2; D gene uncertain. V shed 6 bases and J shed 3 bases, with 15 bases lying between them. The CDR3 has 15 residues. Germline CDR1 and CDR2: SGHTA and FQGNSA. The CDR3 sequence: CASSSNRVPNQPQHF. CDR3 sequence (DNA): TGTGCCAGCAGTTCAAACCGGGTACCCAATCAGCCCCAGCATTTT.

In its sample, this clone was seen once. CDR3 DNA sequence: TGTGCCAGCAGCGTGGACAGCTTCACTGAAGCTTTCTTT. This gives the protein CASSVDSFTEAFF. J is TRBJ1-1 and V is TRBV5-6, with D possibly matching TRBD1 (6 bases). The CDR3 contains 13 residues. V was trimmed by 4 bases and J by 4 bases, leaving 11 bases between them. Germline-derived CDR1 and CDR2 are SGHDT and YYEEEE.

The rearrangement joins TRBV15 to TRBJ1-1; D ambiguous. Germline lookup yields CDR1 LNHNV and CDR2 YYDKDF (reference sequence). The V and J ends lost 0 bases and 6 bases respectively, with 11 bases between them. The CDR3 sequence is 14 residues long. The CDR3: CATSRDRQASEAFF. CDR3 coding DNA: TGTGCCACCAGCAGAGATAGGCAGGCCTCTGAAGCTTTCTTT.

The CDR3 DNA sequence: TGTGCCAGCAGCTTGGGACTAACAGGGAACTATGGCTACACCTTC. Translated, it gives CASSLGLTGNYGYTF. V and J are TRBV5-4 and TRBJ1-2; D is possibly TRBD1 (6 bases). V lost 0 bases and J lost 2, with 11 bases in between. Looked up from germline, CDR1 is SGHNT and CDR2 is YYREEE (reference sequence). This CDR3 is 15 amino acids long. Full variable domain (missing parts from reference TRBV5-4 and TRBJ1-2): ETGVTQSPTHLIKTRGQQVTLRCSSQSGHNTVSWYQQALGQGPQFIFQYYREEENGRGNFPPRFSGLQFPNYSSELNVNALELDDSALYLCASSLGLTGNYGYTFGSGTRLTVV.

The chain combines TRBV30 with TRBJ2-7, with 8 bases that match TRBD1. The CDR3 runs 14 residues. In germline, CDR1 is GTSNPN, CDR2 SVGIG (reference sequence). Trimming cost V 2 bases and J 6 bases; bases outside gene matches: 9. CDR3 amino acids: CAWSSGTGGVEQYF. CDR3 in DNA: TGTGCCTGGAGTTCCGGGACAGGAGGAGTCGAGCAGTACTTC.

The chain couples TRBV4-3 to TRBJ1-2; D unclear. CDR1 is LGHNA, CDR2 YSLEER, per germline. This CDR3 has 15 residues. V lost 4 bases, J lost 0 bases, and 12 bases lay in between. The CDR3 nucleotides read TGCGCCAGCAGCCCGACTTCGAAAGCTAACTATGGCTACACCTTC. Protein: CASSPTSKANYGYTF.

The chain combines TRBV2 with TRBJ1-2, with D possibly TRBD1 on 5 matching bases. Trimming took off 3 bases at V and 4 bases at J, with 27 bases between the two ends. From germline, CDR1 is SNHLY and CDR2 FYNNEI. This CDR3 has 19 residues. CDR3 residues: CASSEWAGSVLAAGYGYTF. CDR3 coding DNA: TGTGCCAGCAGTGAGTGGGCAGGGTCGGTTTTGGCGGCTGGCTATGGCTACACCTTC.

The CDR3 sequence is CASSFRDTPWGGMNEQFF. CDR3 sequence (DNA): TGTGCCAGCAGCTTCCGGGACACTCCCTGGGGGGGCATGAATGAGCAGTTCTTC. The J gene is TRBJ2-1, the V gene TRBV7-8; D might be TRBD2 (7 bases). The CDR3 runs to 18 residues. V was cut by 3 bases and J by 7 bases, with 25 bases left in between. Germline V gene lookup returns CDR1 SGHVS and CDR2 FQNEAQ.

This clone has only one observation. This chain uses TRBV6-2 or TRBV6-3 with TRBJ1-3; D might be TRBD1 (6 bases). The CDR3 runs 15 residues. Germline lookup yields CDR1 MNHEY and CDR2 SVGEGT. V dropped 5 bases and J dropped 0 bases, with 11 bases sitting between them. The CDR3 bases are TGTGCCAGCAGTGACACAGGGAGCTCTGGAAACACCATATATTTT. Protein product: CASSDTGSSGNTIYF.